These T cell receptor beta chains were read from a single sample in a study of cytomegalovirus exposure and HLA in healthy donors. Libraries were prepared by immunoSEQ multiplex PCR; TCRdb keeps only in-frame clonotypes and omits some of them. In the table there are roughly 110,000 clones, about three quarters of which are singletons. The sample was PBMCs. These receptor sequences come from a man aged 25-40 years in good health and CMV-seronegative. Both conserved end residues are part of each CDR3. D genes are given only for firm matches. Some rows have no size entry. The others give once, few or many, or a class for an expanded clone.

v_gene,d_gene,abundance,j_gene,CDR3aa,CDR3nt
TRBV9,NA,NA,TRBJ2-3,CASSVGNGDSSTDTQYF,TGTGCCAGCAGCGTAGGAAACGGGGACTCTAGCACAGATACGCAGTATTTT
TRBV11-2,NA,few,TRBJ1-4,CASSGREEKLFF,TGTGCCAGCAGCGGGAGGGAGGAAAAACTGTTTTTT
TRBV27,TRBD1,few,TRBJ1-5,CASSLRAGGQPQHF,TGTGCCAGCAGTCTAAGGGCAGGGGGTCAGCCCCAGCATTTT
TRBV14,TRBD1,NA,TRBJ2-3,CASSQGPRDRGPTDTQYF,TGTGCCAGCAGCCAGGGGCCCCGGGACAGGGGGCCCACAGATACGCAGTATTTT
TRBV5-1,TRBD1,NA,TRBJ2-7,CASSPQDRGYEQYF,TGCGCCAGCAGCCCACAGGACAGGGGCTACGAGCAGTACTTC
TRBV7-3,TRBD2,NA,TRBJ2-5,CASSLWAGARETQYF,TGTGCCAGCAGCTTATGGGCGGGAGCAAGGGAGACCCAGTACTTC
TRBV7-8,TRBD1,NA,TRBJ1-5,CASSKGRGLGQPQHF,TGTGCCAGCAGTAAGGGAAGGGGGCTAGGTCAGCCCCAGCATTTT
TRBV4-1,TRBD2,NA,TRBJ2-3,CASSQSGGSGDTQYF,TGCGCCAGCAGCCAAAGCGGGGGTTCGGGAGATACGCAGTATTTT
TRBV6-1,NA,few,TRBJ1-6,CASSEWQGRSPLHF,TGTGCCAGCAGTGAATGGCAGGGGCGTTCACCCCTCCACTTT
TRBV11-1,TRBD2,NA,TRBJ2-3,CASSSTLAGAADTQYF,TGTGCCAGCAGCTCCACCCTAGCGGGGGCCGCAGATACGCAGTATTTT
TRBV27,NA,NA,TRBJ2-7,CASSLRLTPYEQYF,TGTGCCAGCAGTTTACGACTTACCCCCTACGAGCAGTACTTC
TRBV2,TRBD1,NA,TRBJ2-4,CASSEAGTGGFNIQYF,TGTGCCAGCAGTGAAGCCGGGACAGGGGGCTTTAACATTCAGTACTTC
TRBV19,NA,NA,TRBJ1-5,CASSPQGIGNQPQHF,TGTGCCAGTAGTCCCCAGGGTATTGGCAATCAGCCCCAGCATTTT
TRBV30,TRBD1,few,TRBJ2-7,CAWSVRTGLTYEQYF,TGTGCCTGGAGTGTCCGGACAGGACTTACCTACGAGCAGTACTTC
TRBV2,TRBD1,NA,TRBJ2-1,CASRGGQAPQFF,TGTGCCAGCAGAGGGGGACAGGCTCCACAGTTCTTC
TRBV7-8,NA,NA,TRBJ2-3,CASSLSFRDTQYF,TGTGCCAGCAGCTTATCTTTCCGGGATACGCAGTATTTT
TRBV15,TRBD1,NA,TRBJ1-2,CATSSGTGRLGYTF,TGTGCCACCAGCAGCGGGACAGGGAGGCTTGGCTACACCTTC
TRBV28,TRBD1,NA,TRBJ1-2,CASSPGQFNYGYTF,TGTGCCAGCAGCCCGGGACAGTTTAACTATGGCTACACCTTC
TRBV7-3,TRBD2,once,TRBJ2-1,CASSLKPSGSSGYNEQFF,TGTGCCAGCAGCTTAAAACCTAGCGGGAGTTCAGGGTACAATGAGCAGTTCTTC
TRBV5-1,NA,NA,TRBJ2-4,CASSEARQVPAKNIQYF,TGCGCCAGCAGCGAGGCGAGACAGGTACCTGCCAAAAACATTCAGTACTTC
TRBV7-3,TRBD1,NA,TRBJ2-7,CASSLRGGENEQYF,TGTGCCAGCAGCTTACGAGGGGGCGAGAACGAGCAGTACTTC
TRBV25-1,NA,NA,TRBJ1-3,CASSEYTGAGNTIYF,TGTGCCAGCAGTGAATACACAGGCGCTGGAAACACCATATATTTT